The 11 T cell receptor beta chains in this list originate from one sample, sequenced in a study of CXCR3-negative and CXCR3-positive naive CD8 T cells. The TRB libraries of cDNA were built by UMI-labeled 5' RACE. TCRdb reprocessed the 5' RACE reads; each CDR3 protein has one entry and no DNA is given. The table gives some 48,000 distinct CDR3 sequences; the top ten clones make up under 2.5% of it. The material sequenced was naive CXCR3- CD8+ T cells from blood. Subset specified: CD45RO-CCR7+CD27+CD95- naive CD8+ T cells lacking CXCR3 (TNR3-). The receptors come from a human donor in good health. Some clones in this sample may be carry-over from other donors' samples.

The chain combines TRBV28 with TRBJ2-4. From germline, CDR1 is MDHEN and CDR2 SYDVKM. The CDR3 runs to 14 residues. The CDR3 is CASHSAEPKNIQYF. Full variable domain (missing parts from reference TRBV28 and TRBJ2-4): DVKVTQSSRYLVKRTGEKVFLECVQDMDHENMFWYRQDPGLGLRLIYFSYDVKMKEKGDIPEGYSVSREKKERFSLILESASTNQTSMYLCASHSAEPKNIQYFGAGTRLSVL.

This chain connects TRBV14 to TRBJ1-5; no DNA is available, so the TRBD1 call from TCRdb remains unchecked. CDR1 and CDR2 (germline): SGHDN, FVKESK. This CDR3 region has 15 residues. The CDR3 loop is CASSRGQGKVQPQHF. Full variable domain (outside the CDR3, taken from reference TRBV14 and TRBJ1-5): EAGVTQFPSHSVIEKGQTVTLRCDPISGHDNLYWYRRVMGKEIKFLLHFVKESKQDESGMPNNRFLAERTGGTYSTLKVQPAELEDSGVYFCASSRGQGKVQPQHFGDGTRLSIL.

The J gene is TRBJ1-6, the V gene TRBV7-2. The CDR3 length is 15 residues. Germline CDR1 is SGHTA and CDR2 is FQGNSA. The CDR3 here is CASSLGRHLRSPLHF.

The J gene is TRBJ2-3, the V gene TRBV29-1. The germline CDR1 and CDR2 sequences are SQVTM and ANQGSEA. The CDR3 spans 12 residues. CDR3 region: CSVEDLTDTQYF.

The genes are TRBV29-1 and TRBJ2-7; TCRdb returns TRBD1, unconfirmable since there is no DNA. The CDR3 runs to 14 residues. CDR1 SQVTM and CDR2 ANQGSEA come from the germline V gene. The chain's CDR3 is CSVPGGGSSYEQYF.

CDR3 sequence: CASSPTGTHNPNTEAFF. The rearrangement joins TRBV4-1 to TRBJ1-1; TCRdb designates TRBD1, a call that cannot be tested without DNA. CDR1 MGHRA and CDR2 YSYEKL come from the germline V gene. The CDR3 consists of 17 residues.

This sequence joins TRBV28 and TRBJ2-7; TCRdb gives TRBD2 as the D gene, but with no DNA this cannot be confirmed. Germline-derived CDR1 and CDR2 are MDHEN and SYDVKM. This CDR3 spans 15 amino acids. CDR3 in amino acids: CASSQVGGGGYEQYF.

This chain joins TRBV29-1 and TRBJ2-5; the D call of TRBD1 rests on TCRdb alone, since no DNA is present to check it. CDR3 size: 16 residues. Germline V lookup: CDR1 SQVTM, CDR2 ANQGSEA. The CDR3 loop reads CSVEDLGQGAWETQYF.

The V gene is TRBV29-1, the J gene TRBJ2-3; lacking DNA, the TRBD1 call made by TCRdb goes unchecked. Germline V gene sequence: CDR1 SQVTM, CDR2 ANQGSEA. CDR3 length: 14 amino acids. The CDR3: CSAPGGASTDTQYF.

V gene TRBV4-3 combines with J gene TRBJ2-1; with no DNA, the TCRdb D assignment of TRBD2 cannot be verified. The CDR3 is 14 amino acids. CDR1 is LGHNA, CDR2 YSLEER, per germline. CDR3 sequence reads: CASSIGLAYNEQFF.

This rearrangement joins TRBV5-1 to TRBJ2-1; TCRdb outputs TRBD1, but without DNA this stays unchecked. This CDR3 has 14 residues. Looked up from germline, CDR1 is SGHRS and CDR2 is YFSETQ. The CDR3 is CASSPARRDNEQFF.